These 25 T cell receptor beta chains came from one sample sequenced in a study of cytomegalovirus exposure and HLA in healthy donors. The PCR had 60 Vbeta and 13 Jbeta primers. TCRdb's table, derived via immunoSEQ multiplex PCR, lists solely in-frame clones and lacks some. Among roughly 250,000 clones, roughly two thirds were seen once, and the ten largest hold under 2.5%. Sequenced sample: PBMCs. These receptors originate from a female donor in good health and CMV-seronegative.

This clone has only a few counts. The chain recombines TRBV2 with TRBJ2-7, with 7 bases aligning to TRBD2. V was clipped by 6 bases and J by 7 bases; unmatched bases: 9. Germline V gives CDR1 SNHLY, CDR2 FYNNEI. The CDR3 runs 13 residues. The CDR3 loop reads CASSPGLSREQYF. Written as DNA, the CDR3 is TGTGCCAGCAGCCCGGGACTATCGAGGGAGCAGTACTTC.

The chain is built from TRBV5-1 and TRBJ2-7; the match to TRBD2 covers 10 bases. Germline V CDR1 and CDR2: SGHRS, YFSETQ. The CDR3 consists of 14 residues. V dropped 10 bases and J dropped 4; count of bases not matched to a gene: 11. CDR3 sequence (DNA): TGCGCCTCCACCACTAGCGGGATTGGGTACGAGCAGTACTTC. Protein sequence: CASTTSGIGYEQYF. The variable domain in full, with the rest retrieved from reference TRBV5-1 and TRBJ2-7, is KAGVTQTPRYLIKTRGQQVTLSCSPISGHRSVSWYQQTPGQGLQFLFEYFSETQRNKGNFPGRFSGRQFSNSRSEMNVSTLELGDSALYLCASTTSGIGYEQYFGPGTRLTVT.

The CDR3 sequence is CASSLEAALGTF. The CDR3 DNA reads as TGTGCCAGCAGCTTGGAAGCGGCCCTTGGCACCTTC. The rearrangement uses TRBV5-4 and TRBJ1-2, with D uncertain. CDR3 length: 12 residues. Per germline, CDR1 SGHNT and CDR2 YYREEE (reference sequence). The ends were cut back, 0 bases at V and 13 bases at J, with 13 bases in the middle. Filled out from reference TRBV5-4 and TRBJ1-2, the complete variable domain reads ETGVTQSPTHLIKTRGQQVTLRCSSQSGHNTVSWYQQALGQGPQFIFQYYREEENGRGNFPPRFSGLQFPNYSSELNVNALELDDSALYLCASSLEAALGTFGSGTRLTVV.

V usage is TRBV2 and J usage is TRBJ2-7; 11 bases align to TRBD2. V gave up 8 bases and J gave up 4 bases; unmatched junction bases: 10. CDR1 is SNHLY, CDR2 FYNNEI, per germline. This CDR3 region has 15 residues. In DNA, the CDR3 is TGTGCCAGCGAGGACCCCACTAGCGGGAGTTACGAGCAGTACTTC. This translates into CASEDPTSGSYEQYF.

The CDR3 here is CASSGGRGHEQYF. CDR3 nucleotide sequence: TGTGCCAGCAGTGGGGGCAGGGGCCACGAGCAGTACTTC. This chain connects TRBV6-1 to TRBJ2-7, with D perhaps TRBD1 (6 bases). Germline assignment: CDR1 MNHNS and CDR2 SASEGT. This CDR3 has 13 residues. Trimming removed 4 bases from V and 5 bases from J, with 12 bases in between.

Only a few counts were recorded for this clone. Its ends do not fully match the called genes, so a read error is possible. V is TRBV7-9 and J is TRBJ2-1; 9 nucleotides agree with TRBD2. CDR1 and CDR2 from the germline V gene are SEHNR and FQNEAQ (reference sequence). The CDR3 consists of 15 residues. The CDR3: CSSSFSGSGRNEQFF. In DNA, the CDR3 is TGTTCCAGCAGCTTTAGCGGGAGTGGTAGAAATGAGCAGTTCTTC. Combining the CDR3 with reference TRBV7-9 and TRBJ2-1 gives the whole variable domain DTGVSQNPRHKITKRGQNVTFRCDPISEHNRLYWYRQTLGQGPEFLTYFQNEAQLEKSRLLSDRFSAERPKGSFSTLEIQRTEQGDSAMYLCSSSFSGSGRNEQFFGPGTRLTVL.

This chain joins TRBV27 and TRBJ2-7, with TRBD2 matching 10 bases. The CDR3 consists of 16 residues. The germline CDR1 and CDR2 sequences are MNHEY and SMNVEV (reference sequence). J lost 2 bases, V lost 3 bases, and 7 bases had no gene match. The CDR3 loop reads CASSFLASGSPYEQYF. The CDR3 nucleotides read TGTGCCAGCAGTTTCCTGGCTAGCGGGAGCCCCTACGAGCAGTACTTC.

This clone was observed a few times. The CDR3 region is CASSQPGQGHNEQFF. CDR3 DNA: TGTGCCAGCAGCCAACCGGGACAGGGGCACAATGAGCAGTTCTTC. This chain links TRBV5-8 with TRBJ2-1; 10 bases are a match to TRBD1. V trimming: 4 bases; J trimming: 5 bases; junction bases outside the gene matches: 6. Germline loops: CDR1 SGHTS, CDR2 YDEGEE. CDR3 length equals 15 residues.

This chain connects TRBV6-5 to TRBJ1-1, with no clear D. From germline, CDR1 is MNHEY and CDR2 SVGAGI. Trimming took off 7 bases at V and 0 bases at J, with 12 bases between the two ends. The length of the CDR3 is 14 residues. CDR3 DNA sequence: TGTGCCAGCAAGGCGGTGGTATTGAACACTGAAGCTTTCTTT. This translates into CASKAVVLNTEAFF.

This sequence joins TRBV2 and TRBJ1-1; maybe TRBD1 (5 bases). V was shortened by 1 base and J by 4 bases, with 13 bases between the two germline ends. CDR3 length: 15 amino acids. Germline V CDR1 and CDR2: SNHLY, FYNNEI. The DNA for the CDR3 is TGTGCCAGCAGTGAAGATGGCAGGGATTTCACTGAAGCTTTCTTT. Translating it yields CASSEDGRDFTEAFF.

The DNA for the CDR3 is TGTGCCAGCAGTTCCGTCCCCGGGAACCCCAGGTACGAGCAGTACTTC. Its protein is CASSSVPGNPRYEQYF. The chain carries TRBV28 and TRBJ2-7; the D gene is possibly TRBD2 (5 bases). The V end was cut by 4 bases, the J end by 4 bases, with 20 bases between. The CDR3 spans 16 residues. CDR1 is MDHEN, CDR2 SYDVKM, per germline. Looking up the rest from reference TRBV28 and TRBJ2-7 gives the full variable domain: DVKVTQSSRYLVKRTGEKVFLECVQDMDHENMFWYRQDPGLGLRLIYFSYDVKMKEKGDIPEGYSVSREKKERFSLILESASTNQTSMYLCASSSVPGNPRYEQYFGPGTRLTVT.

This chain connects TRBV10-3 to TRBJ2-2; weak D call: TRBD2 (6 bases). Trimming took 0 bases from V and 4 from J, leaving 24 bases between them. This CDR3 has 20 amino acids. Looked up from germline, CDR1 is ENHRY and CDR2 is SYGVKD. Here the CDR3 reads CAISESLLALWRGGTGELFF. The CDR3 nucleotides read TGTGCCATCAGTGAGTCCCTGTTGGCTCTATGGAGGGGAGGCACCGGGGAGCTGTTTTTT.

The CDR3 protein is CASSRASGSYNEQFF. The CDR3 coding sequence is TGTGCCAGTAGTAGGGCTAGCGGATCCTACAATGAGCAGTTCTTC. The V call is TRBV19, the J call TRBJ2-1; 7 bases are a match to TRBD2. The germline V gene has CDR1 LNHDA and CDR2 SQIVND (reference sequence). After removal of 4 bases from V and 1 base from J, the junction contained 4 bases not matched to a gene. The CDR3 extends over 15 amino acids. The variable domain in full, completed from reference TRBV19 and TRBJ2-1, reads DGGITQSPKYLFRKEGQNVTLSCEQNLNHDAMYWYRQDPGQGLRLIYYSQIVNDFQKGDIAEGYSVSREKKESFPLTVTSAQKNPTAFYLCASSRASGSYNEQFFGPGTRLTVL.

This sequence joins TRBV5-1 and TRBJ1-1; no clear D gene. The V and J ends lost 0 bases and 6 bases respectively, with 9 bases between them. Germline V gene data show CDR1 as SGHRS and CDR2 as YFSETQ. The CDR3 is 13 amino acids. CDR3 nucleotides: TGCGCCAGCAGCTTGGGCGGAGACGCTGAAGCTTTCTTT. It encodes CASSLGGDAEAFF.

The chain employs TRBV5-4 and TRBJ1-1; D may be TRBD1 (6 bases). V was cut by 2 bases and J by 1 base, with 9 bases left in between. The V gene's germline CDR1 is SGHNT and CDR2 YYREEE (reference sequence). The CDR3 totals 14 residues. The CDR3 protein is CASSFDRWNTEAFF. CDR3 bases: TGTGCCAGCAGCTTTGACAGGTGGAACACTGAAGCTTTCTTT.

The chain joins TRBV10-1 to TRBJ2-1; maybe TRBD1 (5 bases). V gave up 3 bases and J gave up 2 bases, with 14 bases separating them. CDR3 length: 16 amino acids. Germline CDR1 and CDR2: WNHNN and SYGVQD (reference sequence). The CDR3 coding sequence is TGCGCCAGCAGTGATCCAGGGCAAGTGGCCTACAATGAGCAGTTCTTC. Protein product: CASSDPGQVAYNEQFF.

The V and J genes are TRBV5-6 and TRBJ2-2, with unresolved D. The CDR3 contains 15 residues. Germline assignment: CDR1 SGHDT and CDR2 YYEEEE. The V end lost 4 bases, the J end lost 4 bases, and 14 bases lay between the germline ends. The CDR3 nucleotides read TGTGCCAGCAGCCGTAGAGCCATAAGCACCGGGGAGCTGTTTTTT. It encodes CASSRRAISTGELFF.

The genes are TRBV5-5 and TRBJ2-3; 10 bases are shared with TRBD2. The CDR3 consists of 16 residues. The germline gives CDR1 SGHKS, CDR2 YYEKEE (reference sequence). Losses at the gene ends were 4 bases for V and 3 bases for J; bases not matched to a gene: 8. CDR3 sequence (DNA): TGTGCCAGCAGCATCGGTAGGACTAGCGGAACAGATACGCAGTATTTT. Its translation is CASSIGRTSGTDTQYF.

This clone was counted a single time. The same CDR3 can be traced to other DNA sequences in this sample. The rearrangement links TRBV7-9 to TRBJ2-5; 7 bases line up with TRBD1. CDR1 SEHNR and CDR2 FQNEAQ come from the germline V gene (reference sequence). V lost 7 bases, J lost 5 bases, and 10 bases stayed unmatched. This CDR3 comprises 14 residues. Written as DNA, the CDR3 is TGTGCCAGCACCGGACAACAGGGGATGGAGACCCAGTACTTC. Encoded protein: CASTGQQGMETQYF.

This chain joins TRBV6-1 and TRBJ2-7, with a tentative D call TRBD1 (6 bases). Germline CDR1 is MNHNS and CDR2 is SASEGT. The CDR3 has 11 residues. The V end lost 7 bases, the J end lost 7 bases, and 11 bases lay between the germline ends. CDR3 nucleotide sequence: TGTGCCAGCACTGTTAGGGGGGAGCAGTACTTC. Its translation: CASTVRGEQYF.

V usage is TRBV4-2 and J usage is TRBJ2-7; TRBD2 aligns across 7 bases. Trimming at V came to 1 base and at J to 1 base, leaving 10 bases not matched to a gene. The CDR3 spans 17 residues. The germline V gene has CDR1 LGHNA and CDR2 YNFKEQ. DNA for the CDR3: TGTGCCAGCAGCCAAGGGGGGGAGGGGTCTTGGTCCTACGAGCAGTACTTC. Its protein is CASSQGGEGSWSYEQYF.

The rearrangement joins TRBV7-8 to TRBJ2-1; TRBD1 is a possible D gene (6 bases). V was trimmed by 5 bases and J by 4 bases, leaving 15 bases between them. Per the germline V gene, CDR1 is SGHVS and CDR2 is FQNEAQ. This CDR3 spans 15 amino acids. The CDR3 DNA is TGTGCCAGCAGCCCCTCCGGACAGTGGTACAATGAGCAGTTCTTC. Residues: CASSPSGQWYNEQFF.

This rearrangement joins TRBV10-2 to TRBJ2-7, with D maybe TRBD1 (6 bases). The CDR3 is made up of 12 amino acids. Trimming shortened V by 6 bases and J by 2 bases, and 8 bases separated the two germline ends. CDR1 is WSHSY and CDR2 is SAAADI in the germline V gene. The CDR3 bases are TGCGCCAGCAGGGACAGCCCCTACGAGCAGTACTTC. Residues: CASRDSPYEQYF.

The chain joins TRBV11-2 to TRBJ2-3; D perhaps matches TRBD2 (5 bases). V lost 7 bases and J 2 bases, leaving 13 bases between the germline ends. Per germline, CDR1 SGHAT and CDR2 FQNNGV. This CDR3 is built from 14 residues. CDR3 amino acids: CASTPGFSTDTQYF. In DNA, the CDR3 is TGTGCCAGCACCCCGGGATTCTCCACAGATACGCAGTATTTT.

The rearrangement joins TRBV7-6 to TRBJ2-2; D not certain. CDR1 is SGHVS, CDR2 FNYEAQ, per germline. Deletions cut 1 base from V and 4 bases from J, with 7 bases between. This CDR3 is built from 14 residues. In DNA, the CDR3 is TGTGCCAGCAGCTTAGACCAGTTCACCGGGGAGCTGTTTTTT. Amino acids: CASSLDQFTGELFF.